These 4 T cell receptor beta chains were all obtained from the same sample, sequenced in a study of shared T cell receptors in the human thymus. Some clones are missing from TCRdb's copy, which holds only in-frame ones; the method was immunoSEQ multiplex PCR. Among about 380,000 clones listed, just under 95% were seen once. The sequenced material came from thymocytes. The receptors here all came from a human donor.

The rearrangement uses TRBV9 and TRBJ1-3; 8 nucleotides line up with TRBD1. The CDR3 consists of 18 residues. CDR1 and CDR2 (germline): SGDLS, YYNGEE. The ends lost 0 bases at V and 7 bases at J; junction bases unmatched: 15. The chain's CDR3 is CASSVASPGGSAGNTIYF. CDR3 DNA: TGTGCCAGCAGCGTAGCTTCGCCAGGGGGCTCCGCGGGGAACACCATATATTTT.

The V and J genes are TRBV19 and TRBJ2-2, with 12 bases lining up with TRBD2. This CDR3 spans 19 amino acids. V dropped 1 base and J dropped 1; count of bases not matched to a gene: 7. Germline CDR1 LNHDA, CDR2 SQIVND (reference sequence). For the CDR3, the DNA is TGTGCCAGTAGTATAGGGGGACTAGCGGGCCGAGGGAACACCGGGGAGCTGTTTTTT. This codes for CASSIGGLAGRGNTGELFF.

The chain recombines TRBV4-2 with TRBJ2-2, with D tentatively TRBD2 (7 bases). The CDR3 sequence is 22 residues long. Germline CDR1 reads LGHNA; CDR2 reads YNFKEQ. Trimming stripped 1 base from V and 4 bases from J, with 31 bases between. This CDR3 reads CASSQALNPGDRRELGTGELFF. CDR3 nucleotides: TGTGCCAGCAGCCAAGCACTAAATCCAGGGGATCGGCGGGAGCTGGGCACCGGGGAGCTGTTTTTT.

The chain has TRBV27 and TRBJ2-7, with 9 nucleotides matching TRBD2. The CDR3 sequence is 17 residues long. J gave up 7 bases and V 3 bases, and 16 bases lay outside the gene matches. Germline V gene sequence: CDR1 MNHEY, CDR2 SMNVEV (reference sequence). The CDR3 here is CASSFGPEREAGWEQYF. The CDR3 DNA follows: TGTGCCAGCAGTTTCGGGCCCGAGCGGGAGGCCGGGTGGGAGCAGTACTTC.